Following are 15 T cell receptor beta chains from one sample sequenced in a study of Ad26.COV2.S vaccination and SARS-CoV-2 variants. Clones were read by immunoSEQ multiplex PCR, and TCRdb kept only the in-frame ones, dropping some. Among roughly 400,000 clones listed, roughly 90% were seen once. The treatment is: 15 to 20 received Ad26.COV2.S at low or high dose, single or two shots; a few received placebo; per-sample allocation not given. All samples were drawn on day 63, counting from the first vaccine or placebo injection. This specimen consisted of peripheral blood, obtained in a trial of Ad26.COV2.S vaccine versus placebo. The receptors originated from a person between 18 and 60 years old who received the Ad26.COV2.S COVID-19 vaccine or a placebo.

The gene calls are TRBV30 and TRBJ2-7; D is perhaps TRBD2 (5 bases). The CDR3 loop spans 13 amino acids. Germline values: CDR1 GTSNPN, CDR2 SVGIG (reference sequence). Deletions cut 1 base from V and 2 bases from J, with 9 bases between. The CDR3 is CAWSASGAYEQYF. In nucleotides, the CDR3 is TGTGCCTGGAGTGCAAGCGGAGCCTACGAGCAGTACTTC.

The V gene is TRBV4-1, the J gene TRBJ2-7; tentative D call: TRBD1 (5 bases). The ends were cut back, 4 bases at V and 2 bases at J, with 21 bases in the middle. The CDR3 covers 17 residues. CDR1 and CDR2 (germline): MGHRA, YSYEKL. The CDR3 nucleotides read TGCGCCAGCAGCCTAACCCAGATTACGGCAGGGCCCTACGAGCAGTACTTC. Translated, it gives CASSLTQITAGPYEQYF.

The genes are TRBV9 and TRBJ2-1; 12 positions agree with TRBD2. CDR1 is SGDLS, CDR2 YYNGEE, per germline. The CDR3 length is 17 residues. V was clipped by 0 bases and J by 7 bases; unmatched bases: 8. This CDR3 is CASSVVPSGRVANEQFF. CDR3 sequence (DNA): TGTGCCAGCAGCGTAGTGCCTAGCGGGAGGGTTGCGAATGAGCAGTTCTTC.

The chain is built from TRBV10-3 and TRBJ1-1, with D possibly TRBD1 on 5 matching bases. The V end lost 3 bases, the J end lost 5 bases, and 19 bases lay between the germline ends. The CDR3 is 16 residues long. Germline CDR1 and CDR2: ENHRY and SYGVKD. As DNA, the CDR3 is TGTGCCATCAGTGAAATTAGTACGGGGCGGGTGACTGAAGCTTTCTTT. It codes for CAISEISTGRVTEAFF.

This clone appeared a single time. The CDR3 DNA reads TGTGCCAGCAGCCAAGACGTAGCGAGGGGCCGCACAGATACGCAGTATTTT. This gives the protein CASSQDVARGRTDTQYF. J is TRBJ2-3 and V is TRBV4-2; perhaps D is TRBD1 or TRBD2 (5 bases each). V lost 0 bases and J lost 1, with 14 bases in between. Germline V lookup: CDR1 LGHNA, CDR2 YNFKEQ. The CDR3 sequence is 17 residues long.

The V call is TRBV27, the J call TRBJ2-7; 10 positions match TRBD2. The J segment lost 5 bases and the V segment lost 1 base, leaving 8 bases of the junction unmatched. Germline assignment: CDR1 MNHEY and CDR2 SMNVEV (reference sequence). The CDR3 contains 16 residues. CDR3 bases: TGTGCCAGCAGTTTATGGGTCGGGACTAGCGCGAACGAGCAGTACTTC. Translation: CASSLWVGTSANEQYF.

This chain links TRBV10-3 with TRBJ1-2; a weak D match, TRBD1 (5 bases). Trimming removed 5 bases at V and 6 bases at J, with 13 bases between. CDR1 and CDR2 (germline): ENHRY, SYGVKD. CDR3 length: 13 residues. This chain's CDR3 is CAISHPRGDGYTF. As DNA, the CDR3 is TGTGCCATCAGTCACCCGAGGGGCGATGGCTACACCTTC.

This clone was seen just once. The rearrangement joins TRBV5-1 to TRBJ1-2; 7 bases map to TRBD1. CDR3 length equals 14 residues. J gave up 0 bases and V 5 bases, and 4 bases lay outside the gene matches. Germline values: CDR1 SGHRS, CDR2 YFSETQ. The CDR3 sequence: CASSPGQSNYGYTF. CDR3 nucleotides: TGCGCCAGCAGTCCGGGACAGTCTAACTATGGCTACACCTTC.

The genes are TRBV4-2 and TRBJ1-3; TRBD1 matches 7 bases. V lost 0 bases to trimming and J lost 1 base; unmatched junction nucleotides: 3. Germline CDR1 and CDR2: LGHNA and YNFKEQ. The CDR3 is 16 residues long. In DNA, the CDR3 is TGTGCCAGCAGCCAAGAACAGGGGAGGTCTGGAAACACCATATATTTT. Encoded protein: CASSQEQGRSGNTIYF.

The chain links TRBV11-2 to TRBJ2-3; tentatively, D is TRBD1 (7 bases). The ends were cut back, 3 bases at V and 4 bases at J, with 20 bases in the middle. Germline-derived CDR1 and CDR2 are SGHAT and FQNNGV. This CDR3 has 17 residues. The CDR3 protein is CASSLRRGRGWADTQYF. Written as DNA, the CDR3 is TGTGCCAGCAGCTTGAGGAGGGGGCGAGGTTGGGCAGATACGCAGTATTTT.

The chain recombines TRBV27 with TRBJ1-1; D gene ambiguous. The ends were cut back, 7 bases at V and 1 base at J, with 10 bases in the middle. Germline CDR1 and CDR2: MNHEY and SMNVEV (reference sequence). This CDR3 contains 13 residues. Here the CDR3 DNA reads TGTGCCAGCAAATACAGATCGAACACTGAAGCTTTCTTT. This sequence encodes CASKYRSNTEAFF.

This chain links TRBV6-5 with TRBJ2-3, with D unresolved. This CDR3 spans 14 amino acids. V gave up 3 bases and J gave up 0 bases, with 7 bases separating them. CDR1 and CDR2 (germline): MNHEY, SVGAGI. The CDR3, as DNA: TGTGCCAGCAGTTATGGCAAAAGCACAGATACGCAGTATTTT. Residues: CASSYGKSTDTQYF.

This chain's CDR3 is CASSLGQVYEQYF. CDR3 bases: TGTGCCAGCAGCTTAGGGCAGGTCTACGAGCAGTACTTC. The chain couples TRBV7-2 to TRBJ2-7; D gene uncertain. The CDR3 has 13 amino acids. V lost 1 base, J lost 3 bases, and 7 bases lay in between. Germline V lookup: CDR1 SGHTA, CDR2 FQGNSA.

With regard to this clone: At one of its ends the junction is not consistent with the germline gene, which may arise from a read error. V and J are TRBV10-2 and TRBJ2-1; TRBD2 matches 7 bases. The CDR3 has 11 amino acids. Per the germline V gene, CDR1 is WSHSY and CDR2 is SAAADI. The CDR3, as DNA: TGCGCCAGCCGGATGGCGGGAGTACTGCTCTTC. This encodes CASRMAGVLLF.

The chain combines TRBV21-1 with TRBJ2-5. TRBV21-1 is flagged as a pseudogene. The CDR3 totals 15 residues. As DNA, the CDR3 is TGTGCCAGCAGCGTACGGGACGCCGACCAAGAGACCCAGTACTTC. Protein sequence: CASSVRDADQETQYF.